These 6 T cell receptor beta chains share one sample of origin, sequenced in a study of blood T cell repertoires in COVID-19. Clones were read by immunoSEQ multiplex PCR, and TCRdb kept only the in-frame ones, dropping some. The data show fewer than 250,000 clones, roughly four fifths seen once. The specimen sequenced was peripheral blood. The source is a woman aged 45-65 years with acute or convalescent COVID-19.

The chain has TRBV7-9 and TRBJ1-2; D is undetermined. This CDR3 spans 15 amino acids. Germline loops: CDR1 SEHNR, CDR2 FQNEAQ (reference sequence). The ends were cut back, 7 bases at V and 4 bases at J, with 19 bases in the middle. The chain's CDR3 is CASKMEASPPYGYTF. As DNA, the CDR3 is TGTGCCAGCAAAATGGAGGCCAGTCCCCCCTATGGCTACACCTTC.

This clone was seen a few times. The gene calls are TRBV6-5 and TRBJ2-7; D perhaps matches TRBD1 (6 bases). Germline V lookup: CDR1 MNHEY, CDR2 SVGAGI. V was trimmed by 6 bases and J by 2 bases, leaving 17 bases between them. The CDR3 runs to 15 residues. As DNA, the CDR3 is TGTGCCAGCAGCTTTATAATACAGGGCCCCTACGAGCAGTACTTC. This encodes CASSFIIQGPYEQYF.

This clone showed up just once. This chain uses TRBV29-1 with TRBJ2-4; a possible D gene is TRBD2 (5 bases). The V gene lost 4 bases and the J gene lost 9 bases, with 13 bases spanning the gap. Germline lookup yields CDR1 SQVTM and CDR2 ANQGSEA. The CDR3 has 12 residues. As DNA, the CDR3 is TGCAGCGTTGTCTCGGGGTTTAGCATTCAGTACTTC. It encodes CSVVSGFSIQYF.

The sample holds a few counts of this clone. The genes are TRBV30 and TRBJ2-1; D is perhaps TRBD2 (5 bases). This CDR3 is 16 amino acids long. With 5 bases removed from V and 0 bases from J, the gap between germline ends came to 17 bases. Germline V lookup: CDR1 GTSNPN, CDR2 SVGIG (reference sequence). The DNA of the CDR3 is TGTGCCTGGCACCCCAGAGGCGGGTACTCCTACAATGAGCAGTTCTTC. This translates into CAWHPRGGYSYNEQFF. Complete variable domain (other parts from reference TRBV30 and TRBJ2-1): SQTIHQWPATLVQPVGSPLSLECTVEGTSNPNLYWYRQAAGRGLQLLFYSVGIGQISSEVPQNLSASRPQDRQFILSSKKLLLSDSGFYLCAWHPRGGYSYNEQFFGPGTRLTVL.

The chain carries TRBV12-5 and TRBJ1-1, with D possibly matching TRBD1 (6 bases). Germline V CDR1 and CDR2: LGHNT, FRNRAP. Between the trimmed V and J ends, which lost 1 base and 2 bases, there was a span of 11 bases. CDR3 length: 15 residues. The CDR3 reads CASGLGWTDNTEAFF. The DNA for the CDR3 is TGTGCTAGTGGTTTGGGTTGGACAGACAACACTGAAGCTTTCTTT.

The rearrangement uses TRBV4-2 and TRBJ2-2, with a weak D call TRBD1 (6 bases). From germline, CDR1 is LGHNA and CDR2 YNFKEQ. The V and J ends lost 0 bases and 1 base respectively, with 15 bases between them. CDR3 length: 18 amino acids. The CDR3 DNA follows: TGTGCCAGCAGCCAAGATCAAGGGGGTGGCTTGAACACCGGGGAGCTGTTTTTT. Amino acids: CASSQDQGGGLNTGELFF.